This TCR beta chain comes out of a study of blood T cells in healthy people across ages. The V gene's germline CDR1 is SGHVS and CDR2 FQNEAQ. Trimming took off 2 bases at V and 8 bases at J, with 10 bases between the two ends. The CDR3 loop spans 14 amino acids. Sample-barcoded 5' priming and a J-beta primer mix drove a second PCR of 7 to 11 cycles. TCRdb recomputed calls from the 5' RACE reads with MiXCR, one row per CDR3 protein. The data contain 760,000 or so distinct CDR3 sequences, around 25% of them singletons. The data also belong to a second study, concerning T cells of mothers and their children. That source reports: Donation involved three healthy Caucasian mothers and the six children that they had.

The sequence was collected from a boy younger than 18 in good health. The sequenced sample consisted of blood. The rearrangement joins TRBV7-8 to TRBJ1-6; TRBD1 might be the D (5 bases). CDR3: CASSLIRVDSPLHF. CDR3 DNA: TGTGCCAGCAGCTTAATCAGGGTTGATTCACCCCTCCACTTT.